The entry below gives a single T cell receptor beta chain sequence along with its context. Its antigen is unidentified. These data originate in a study of cytomegalovirus exposure and HLA in healthy donors. The CDR3 length is 16 residues. The germline V gene has CDR1 SGHNT and CDR2 YENEEA. V was pared by 4 bases and J by 2 bases, with 1 base of the junction left unmatched. Study-level results: Analysis was performed later, and it showed HLA-associated TCR beta chains to be more clonally expanded than equally common others. What was likely a sequencing artifact was a cluster of highly shared sequence variants. A few CMV-associated chains proved CMV antigen-specific in vitro. Association of a missense DCLRE1C variant with TCR beta V- and J-gene trimming was reported in a later analysis.

This PCR relied on a set of 60 Vbeta primers and 13 Jbeta primers. TCRdb's table, derived via immunoSEQ multiplex PCR, lists solely in-frame clones and lacks some. The data contain about 190,000 clones, 77% of them singletons. The clonotype originates from a woman between 25 and 40 years old in good health and CMV-seropositive. The sequencing input was PBMCs. V and J are TRBV11-3 and TRBJ2-5; 16 bases fit TRBD2. CDR3 in amino acids: CASSSGLAGGQETQYF. CDR3 DNA: TGTGCCAGCAGCTCGGGACTAGCGGGGGGGCAAGAGACCCAGTACTTC.